This T cell receptor (beta chain) was observed in a study of shared clonotypes between healthy human individuals. It was into CD45RA+ naive and CD45RA-negative memory subsets that the CD4+ cells were split. Germline-derived CDR1 and CDR2 are SNHLY and FYNNEI. There are 17 residues in the CDR3. V was clipped by 2 bases and J by 0 bases, with 14 bases between them. Authors' data handling: Filtering differed since immunoSEQ provided only junctions, with no quality scores. Produced via immunoSEQ multiplex PCR; TCRdb's table is partial and in-frame only. D and trimming come from the DNA, and the V and J calls and clone size come from that table. Of roughly 530,000 clones listed, around 96% were seen once; the top ten hold about 0.064%.

Sequencing used naive CD4+ T cells sorted from blood. The subset is: CD45RA+ positively selected. The genes are TRBV2 and TRBJ1-5; D is unresolved. The sequence came from a young woman in good health. The CDR3 is CASSELRIGSSNQPQHF. As DNA, the CDR3 is TGTGCCAGCAGTGAACTCAGGATAGGGTCTAGCAATCAGCCCCAGCATTTT.